These 10 T cell receptor beta chains were sequenced from one sample in a study of early T cells in non-severe SARS-CoV-2 infection (dated by TCRdb to about 2021). Library preparation used 5' RACE. Sequencing relied on a NextSeq 500. TCRdb ran its own pipeline on the public reads, namely fastp trimming at Q25 and MiXCR clone calling, and kept in-frame beta chains. Here each entry gathers all rows of one CDR3 protein and keeps the most common genes and DNA. Recorded for this sample are tens of thousands of distinct CDR3 sequences; about 5% of them occurred a single time. The top ten clonotypes cover 15% to 20% of the sample. Sequences were obtained from whole blood. The receptors come from an adult who was a healthcare worker with PCR-confirmed SARS-CoV-2 infection or an uninfected control (not recorded which).

This clonotype was seen more than once but under ten times. This chain joins TRBV18 and TRBJ2-5, with 7 bases matching TRBD2. In germline, CDR1 is KGHSH, CDR2 LQKENI. This CDR3 contains 14 residues. Trimming cost V 6 bases and J 5 bases; bases outside gene matches: 9. Written as DNA, the CDR3 is TGTGCCAGCTCTGAAACTAGCGTTGCTGAGACCCAGTACTTC. Residues: CASSETSVAETQYF.

This chain links TRBV6-1 with TRBJ2-5; D is unclear. The CDR3 is 14 amino acids. Germline CDR1 reads MNHNS; CDR2 reads SASEGT. The germline V and J ends were trimmed by 6 bases and 0 bases, with 11 bases remaining between them. CDR3 nucleotides: TGTGCCAGCAGCTTAAGCTGGTACCAAGAGACCCAGTACTTC. Residues: CASSLSWYQETQYF.

There are many counts of this clonotype. The V call is TRBV12-3 or TRBV12-4, the J call TRBJ2-2; no clear D gene. The CDR3 extends over 14 amino acids. Trimming took 3 bases from V and 6 from J, leaving 11 bases between them. CDR3 loop: CASSFQALAGELFF. CDR3 nucleotide sequence: TGTGCCAGCAGTTTTCAAGCCCTCGCCGGGGAGCTGTTTTTT.

This clonotype was seen a handful of times. The chain has TRBV18 and TRBJ2-7; TRBD1 agrees at 9 bases. J was trimmed by 2 bases and V by 3 bases; bases with no gene match: 8. Germline assignment: CDR1 KGHSH and CDR2 LQKENI. CDR3 length: 16 residues. CDR3 residues: CASSPSTGQGPYEQYF. In DNA, the CDR3 is TGTGCCAGCTCACCTTCGACGGGACAGGGCCCCTACGAGCAGTACTTC.

There are many counts of this clonotype. The J gene is TRBJ2-1, the V gene TRBV11-2; possible D gene TRBD2, 6 bases. Germline-derived CDR1 and CDR2 are SGHAT and FQNNGV. The CDR3 loop spans 14 amino acids. V gave up 6 bases and J gave up 5 bases, with 14 bases separating them. The CDR3 is CASRNSGYNNEQFF. CDR3 nucleotides: TGTGCCAGCAGAAATAGCGGTTACAACAATGAGCAGTTCTTC.

At least ten counts were recorded for this clonotype. V is TRBV7-8 and J is TRBJ1-5; D gene unclear. V was pared by 0 bases and J by 0 bases, with 9 bases between. Germline CDR1 and CDR2: SGHVS and FQNEAQ. The CDR3 runs 16 residues. The CDR3 region has the DNA TGTGCCAGCAGCTTAGCGGCAGCTAATAGCAATCAGCCCCAGCATTTT. This gives the protein CASSLAAANSNQPQHF.

This clonotype occurred many times. The chain links TRBV2 to TRBJ2-2; D may be TRBD2 (6 bases). In germline, CDR1 is SNHLY, CDR2 FYNNEI. This CDR3 spans 11 amino acids. Trimming shortened V by 7 bases and J by 7 bases, and 7 bases separated the two germline ends. CDR3 sequence reads: CASTSVGELFF. CDR3 nucleotide sequence: TGTGCCAGCACTAGCGTCGGGGAGCTGTTTTTT. The complete variable domain, with remaining parts taken from reference TRBV2 and TRBJ2-2, reads EPEVTQTPSHQVTQMGQEVILRCVPISNHLYFYWYRQILGQKVEFLVSFYNNEISEKSEIFDDQFSVERPDGSNFTLKIRSTKLEDSAMYFCASTSVGELFFGEGSRLTVL.

This clonotype has at least ten counts. The rearrangement uses TRBV20-1 and TRBJ1-1; D remains ambiguous. The CDR3 sequence is 11 residues long. Per the germline V gene, CDR1 is DFQATT and CDR2 is SNEGSKA (reference sequence). The germline V and J ends were trimmed by 5 bases and 6 bases, with 10 bases remaining between them. The CDR3 DNA follows: TGCAGTGCTCTCAGTTTGCCTGAAGCTTTCTTT. Amino acids: CSALSLPEAFF.

The table lists this clonotype with a few counts. This chain connects TRBV11-1 to TRBJ2-2; 9 bases agree with TRBD1. The CDR3 covers 19 residues. Germline CDR1 reads SGHAT; CDR2 reads FQDESV (reference sequence). Trimming at V came to 5 bases and at J to 5 bases, leaving 18 bases not matched to a gene. Here the CDR3 DNA reads TGTGCCAGCAGCCCGGACAGGGGAAGGCTACGAACGAGGACCGGGGAGCTGTTTTTT. It codes for CASSPDRGRLRTRTGELFF.

This clonotype was counted ten times or more. This chain joins TRBV12-3 or TRBV12-4 and TRBJ2-5; 9 nucleotides match TRBD2. This CDR3 is 14 amino acids long. Germline trimming cut 8 bases from V and 3 bases from J; bases unmatched to any gene: 7. CDR3 region: CASGTAGGKETQYF. The DNA of the CDR3 is TGTGCCAGCGGAACAGCGGGGGGAAAAGAGACCCAGTACTTC.